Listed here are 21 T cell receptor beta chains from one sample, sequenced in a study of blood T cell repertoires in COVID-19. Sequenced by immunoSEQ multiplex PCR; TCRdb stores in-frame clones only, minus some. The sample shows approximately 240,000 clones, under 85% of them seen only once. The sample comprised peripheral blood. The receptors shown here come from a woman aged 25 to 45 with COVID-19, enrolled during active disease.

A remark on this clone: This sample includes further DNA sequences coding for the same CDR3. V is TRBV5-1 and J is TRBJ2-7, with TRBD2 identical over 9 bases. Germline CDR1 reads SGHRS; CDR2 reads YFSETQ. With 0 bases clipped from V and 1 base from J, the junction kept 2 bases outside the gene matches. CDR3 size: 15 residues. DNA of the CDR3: TGCGCCAGCAGCTTGGGACTAGCGGATTCCTACGAGCAGTACTTC. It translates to CASSLGLADSYEQYF.

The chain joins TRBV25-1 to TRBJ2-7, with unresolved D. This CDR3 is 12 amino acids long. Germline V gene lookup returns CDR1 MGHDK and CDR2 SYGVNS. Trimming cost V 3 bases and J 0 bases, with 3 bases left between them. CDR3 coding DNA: TGTGCCAGCAGTGATCGCTCCTACGAGCAGTACTTC. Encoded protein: CASSDRSYEQYF.

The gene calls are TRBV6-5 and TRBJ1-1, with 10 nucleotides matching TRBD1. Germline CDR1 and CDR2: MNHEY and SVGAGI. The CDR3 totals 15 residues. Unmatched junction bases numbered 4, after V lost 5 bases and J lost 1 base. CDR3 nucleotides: TGTGCCAGCAGTCCCCGACAGGGGGCGAACACTGAAGCTTTCTTT. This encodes CASSPRQGANTEAFF.

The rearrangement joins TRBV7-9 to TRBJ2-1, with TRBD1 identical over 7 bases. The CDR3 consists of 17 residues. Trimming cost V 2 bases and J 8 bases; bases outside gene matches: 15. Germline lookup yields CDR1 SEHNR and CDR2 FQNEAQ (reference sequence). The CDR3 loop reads CASSLRSGQEVFDEQFF. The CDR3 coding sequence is TGTGCCAGCAGCTTAAGGTCTGGACAGGAGGTTTTCGATGAGCAGTTCTTC.

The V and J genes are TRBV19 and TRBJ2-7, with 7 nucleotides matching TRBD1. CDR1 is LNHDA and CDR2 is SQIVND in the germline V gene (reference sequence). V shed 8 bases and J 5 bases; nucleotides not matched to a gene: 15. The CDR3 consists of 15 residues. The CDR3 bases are TGTGCCAGTTCAAAATTTCCGGGACAGACCCACGAGCAGTACTTC. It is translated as CASSKFPGQTHEQYF.

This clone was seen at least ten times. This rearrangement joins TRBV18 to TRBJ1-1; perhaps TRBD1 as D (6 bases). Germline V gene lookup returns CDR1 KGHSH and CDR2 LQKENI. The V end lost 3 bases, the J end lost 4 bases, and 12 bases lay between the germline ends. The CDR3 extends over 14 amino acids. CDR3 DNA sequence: TGTGCCAGCTCACCCAACAGGGAGTCCACTGAAGCTTTCTTT. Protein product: CASSPNRESTEAFF.

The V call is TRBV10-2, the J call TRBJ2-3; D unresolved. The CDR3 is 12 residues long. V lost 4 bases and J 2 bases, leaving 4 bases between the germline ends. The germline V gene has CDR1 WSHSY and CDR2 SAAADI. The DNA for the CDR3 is TGCGCCAGCAGTGGAGTCACAGATACGCAGTATTTT. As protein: CASSGVTDTQYF.

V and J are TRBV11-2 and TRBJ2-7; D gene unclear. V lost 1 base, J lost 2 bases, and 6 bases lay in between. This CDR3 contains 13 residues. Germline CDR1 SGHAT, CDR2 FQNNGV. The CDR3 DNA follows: TGTGCCAGCAGCTTAGGGGCCGCCTACGAGCAGTACTTC. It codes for CASSLGAAYEQYF.

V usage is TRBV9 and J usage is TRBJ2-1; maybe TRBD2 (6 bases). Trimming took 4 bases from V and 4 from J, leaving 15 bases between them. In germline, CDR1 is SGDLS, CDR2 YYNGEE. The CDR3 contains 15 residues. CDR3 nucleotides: TGTGCCAGCAGCCCCCGGGCTAGCGAGTACAATGAGCAGTTCTTC. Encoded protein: CASSPRASEYNEQFF.

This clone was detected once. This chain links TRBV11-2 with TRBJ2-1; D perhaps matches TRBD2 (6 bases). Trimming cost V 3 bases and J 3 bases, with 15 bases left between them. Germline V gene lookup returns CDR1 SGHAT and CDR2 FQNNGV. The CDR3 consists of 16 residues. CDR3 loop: CASSFPPSEYYNEQFF. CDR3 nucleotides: TGTGCCAGCAGCTTCCCCCCTAGCGAATACTACAATGAGCAGTTCTTC.

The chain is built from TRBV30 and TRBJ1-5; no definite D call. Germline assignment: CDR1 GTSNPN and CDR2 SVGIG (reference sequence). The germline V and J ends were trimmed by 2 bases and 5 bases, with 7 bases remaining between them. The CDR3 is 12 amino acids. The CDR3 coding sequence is TGTGCCTGGAGTCCACGGGATCAGCCCCAGCATTTT. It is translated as CAWSPRDQPQHF.

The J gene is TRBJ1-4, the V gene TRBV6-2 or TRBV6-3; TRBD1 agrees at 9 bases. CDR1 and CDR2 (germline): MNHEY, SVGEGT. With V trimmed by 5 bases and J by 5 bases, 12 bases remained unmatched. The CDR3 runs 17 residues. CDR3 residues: CASSPGQGRFENEKLFF. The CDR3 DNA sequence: TGTGCCAGCAGTCCGGGACAGGGACGATTTGAGAATGAAAAACTGTTTTTT.

The CDR3 nucleotides read TGTGCCAGCAGCTTTTTATATCCAGGGGACAACGAGCAGTACTTC. Amino acid sequence: CASSFLYPGDNEQYF. The chain recombines TRBV7-2 with TRBJ2-7, with D tentatively TRBD1 (6 bases). This CDR3 is 15 amino acids long. Germline V gene sequence: CDR1 SGHTA, CDR2 FQGNSA. Trimming shortened V by 3 bases and J by 5 bases, and 17 bases separated the two germline ends.

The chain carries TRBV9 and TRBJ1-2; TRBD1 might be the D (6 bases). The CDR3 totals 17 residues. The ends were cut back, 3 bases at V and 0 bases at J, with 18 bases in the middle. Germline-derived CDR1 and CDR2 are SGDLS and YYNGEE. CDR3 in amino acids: CASSARDTLGANYGYTF. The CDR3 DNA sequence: TGTGCCAGCAGCGCACGGGACACGCTGGGAGCTAACTATGGCTACACCTTC.

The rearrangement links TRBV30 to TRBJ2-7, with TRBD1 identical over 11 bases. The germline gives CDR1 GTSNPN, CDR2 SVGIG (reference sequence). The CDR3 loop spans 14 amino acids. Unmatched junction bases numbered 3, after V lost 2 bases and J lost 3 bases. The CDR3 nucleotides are TGTGCCTGGAGTTACGGGACAGGGGGCTACGAGCAGTACTTC. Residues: CAWSYGTGGYEQYF.

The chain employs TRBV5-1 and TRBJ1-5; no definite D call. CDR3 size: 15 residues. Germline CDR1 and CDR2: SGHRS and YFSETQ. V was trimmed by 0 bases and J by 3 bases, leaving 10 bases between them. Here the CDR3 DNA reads TGCGCCAGCAGCTTGGCAGGAGGTAACAATCAGCCCCAGCATTTT. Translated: CASSLAGGNNQPQHF.

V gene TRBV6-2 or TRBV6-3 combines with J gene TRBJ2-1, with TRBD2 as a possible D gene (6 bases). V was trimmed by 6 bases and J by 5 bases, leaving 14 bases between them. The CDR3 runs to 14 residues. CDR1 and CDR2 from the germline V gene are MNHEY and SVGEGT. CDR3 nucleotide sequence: TGTGCCAGCAGCCGCCCTTGGGGGGACAATGAGCAGTTCTTC. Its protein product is CASSRPWGDNEQFF.

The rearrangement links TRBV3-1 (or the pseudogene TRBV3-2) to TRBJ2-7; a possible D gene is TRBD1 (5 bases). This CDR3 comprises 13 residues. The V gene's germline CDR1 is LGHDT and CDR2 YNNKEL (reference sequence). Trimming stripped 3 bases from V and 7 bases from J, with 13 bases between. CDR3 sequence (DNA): TGTGCCAGCAGCCAGAGCCAGGGCGGTGAGCAGTACTTC. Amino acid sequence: CASSQSQGGEQYF.

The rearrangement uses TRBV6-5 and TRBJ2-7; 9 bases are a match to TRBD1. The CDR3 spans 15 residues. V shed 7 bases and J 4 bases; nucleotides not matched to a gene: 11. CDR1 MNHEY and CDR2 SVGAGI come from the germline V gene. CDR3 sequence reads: CASTFTGTGSYEQYF. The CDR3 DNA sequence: TGTGCCAGCACCTTTACCGGGACAGGGAGTTACGAGCAGTACTTC.

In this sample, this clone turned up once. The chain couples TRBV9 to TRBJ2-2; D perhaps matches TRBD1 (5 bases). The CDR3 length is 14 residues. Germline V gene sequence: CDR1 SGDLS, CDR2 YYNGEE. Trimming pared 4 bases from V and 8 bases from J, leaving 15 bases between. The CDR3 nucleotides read TGTGCCAGCAGCCCCTCGGTTGGGGCTGGGGAGCTGTTTTTT. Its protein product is CASSPSVGAGELFF.

CDR3 DNA sequence: TGTGCCAGCTCACCGGGTGGACAGTGGGGCTACACCTTC. This translates into CASSPGGQWGYTF. The chain combines TRBV18 with TRBJ1-2, with D possibly TRBD1 on 6 matching bases. Trimming stripped 3 bases from V and 8 bases from J, with 13 bases between. This CDR3 comprises 13 residues. Germline lookup yields CDR1 KGHSH and CDR2 LQKENI.